This TCR beta chain stems from a study of T-cell reconstitution after alpha-beta-depleted transplantation in children. A TCRbeta library incorporating unique molecular identifiers was prepared. TCRdb used MiXCR to reprocess the PCR reads, holding one entry per CDR3 protein. The sample has approximately 350,000 distinct CDR3 sequences; 10% are singletons. This clonotype was counted between two and nine times. V was trimmed by 3 bases and J by 1 base, leaving 9 bases between them. The CDR3 sequence is 13 residues long. Germline assignment: CDR1 DFQATT and CDR2 SNEGSKA (reference sequence). Sequenced here: PBMCs from the stem cell graft donor, sampled from the stem cell graft. V and J are TRBV20-1 and TRBJ2-5; D remains unclear. The clonotype comes from a human donor who donated a stem cell graft to a child with acute lymphoblastic leukemia. This chain's CDR3 is CSASRALQETQYF. The CDR3 DNA sequence: TGCAGTGCTAGCCGGGCCCTCCAAGAGACCCAGTACTTC.